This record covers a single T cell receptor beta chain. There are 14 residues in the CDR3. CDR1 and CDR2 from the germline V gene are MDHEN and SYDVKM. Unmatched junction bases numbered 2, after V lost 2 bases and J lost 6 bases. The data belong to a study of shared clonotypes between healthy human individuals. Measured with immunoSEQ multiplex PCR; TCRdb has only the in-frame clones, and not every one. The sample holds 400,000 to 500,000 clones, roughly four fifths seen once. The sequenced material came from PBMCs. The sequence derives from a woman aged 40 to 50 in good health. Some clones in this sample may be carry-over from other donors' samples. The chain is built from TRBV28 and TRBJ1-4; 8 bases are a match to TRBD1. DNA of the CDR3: TGTGCCAGCAGTTTAGGACAGGGCTATGAAAAACTGTTTTTT. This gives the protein CASSLGQGYEKLFF.